This TCR beta chain derives from a study of blood T cell repertoires in COVID-19. The wider study: Material from acute and convalescent COVID-19 was sourced from the United States, Italy and Spain. Nucleic acid was either cDNA or gDNA, and it came from T cells, B-cell-depleted T cells, or PBMCs.

Profiled with immunoSEQ multiplex PCR; TCRdb holds only in-frame clones, not every one. The table includes about 200,000 clones, about 84% detected once. CDR1 is SGHTS, CDR2 YDEGEE, per germline. The CDR3 is 17 residues long. V was clipped by 4 bases and J by 0 bases, with 14 bases between them. Those who participated ranged in age from roughly 18 to 89 years and resided in roughly 26 US areas. Material for sequencing was PBMCs or T cells enriched from blood (not recorded which). J is TRBJ1-6 and V is TRBV5-8, with D perhaps matching TRBD1 (6 bases). The receptor was derived from a man between 40 and 49 years old with acute COVID-19. CDR3 loop: CASSPGQLSSYNSPLHF. For the CDR3, the DNA is TGTGCCAGCAGCCCGGGACAATTGAGCTCCTATAATTCACCCCTCCACTTT.